Listed here are 5 T cell receptor beta chains from one sample, sequenced in a study of a mutant IDH1 vaccine in newly diagnosed glioma. Some clones are missing from TCRdb's copy, which holds only in-frame ones; the method was immunoSEQ multiplex PCR. This table holds around 56,000 clones, around 82% found once. The time point was: week 5, during vaccination. Every vaccine dose comprised 300 ug of mutant IDH1 20-mer peptide plus topical imiquimod. For these TCRs, the target antigens are not known. Sequencing used PBMCs, obtained from a glioma patient whose treatment included an IDH1 peptide vaccine. The receptors here all came from a woman aged 18-35 years with glioma. Some clones in this sample may be carry-over from other donors' samples.

The V and J genes are TRBV30 and TRBJ2-7, with 7 bases aligning to TRBD1. The trim removed 2 bases at V and 13 bases at J, leaving 8 bases unmatched. Germline lookup yields CDR1 GTSNPN and CDR2 SVGIG (reference sequence). This CDR3 contains 11 residues. CDR3 bases: TGTGCCTGGAGTATCGGGACAGACTATTACTTC. This gives the protein CAWSIGTDYYF.

The chain combines TRBV15 with TRBJ2-7; D is possibly TRBD1 or TRBD2 (5 bases each). The CDR3 is 20 residues long. The V end lost 0 bases, the J end lost 0 bases, and 24 bases lay between the germline ends. Looked up from germline, CDR1 is LNHNV and CDR2 is YYDKDF (reference sequence). The CDR3, as DNA: TGTGCCACCAGCAGAGATAGTATTAGGAGGACATACATATACTCCTACGAGCAGTACTTC. It translates to CATSRDSIRRTYIYSYEQYF.

The chain uses TRBV19 and TRBJ1-5; no definite D call. The CDR3 loop spans 16 amino acids. Germline assignment: CDR1 LNHDA and CDR2 SQIVND (reference sequence). Deletions cut 2 bases from V and 2 bases from J, with 13 bases between. The CDR3 here is CASSIRLLGGNQPQHF. CDR3 nucleotides: TGTGCCAGTAGTATACGACTATTAGGCGGCAATCAGCCCCAGCATTTT. Combining the CDR3 with reference TRBV19 and TRBJ1-5 gives the whole variable domain DGGITQSPKYLFRKEGQNVTLSCEQNLNHDAMYWYRQDPGQGLRLIYYSQIVNDFQKGDIAEGYSVSREKKESFPLTVTSAQKNPTAFYLCASSIRLLGGNQPQHFGDGTRLSIL.

The V call is TRBV5-6, the J call TRBJ2-2; tentative D call: TRBD2 (6 bases). Trimming took 4 bases from V and 8 from J, leaving 18 bases between them. Looked up from germline, CDR1 is SGHDT and CDR2 is YYEEEE. This CDR3 contains 15 residues. Written as DNA, the CDR3 is TGTGCCAGCAGCCCTTCTGGGAGGATTTCGGGGGAGCTGTTTTTT. Translating it yields CASSPSGRISGELFF.

The gene calls are TRBV5-8 and TRBJ2-7, with TRBD2 as a possible D gene (5 bases). CDR3 size: 15 residues. CDR1 SGHTS and CDR2 YDEGEE come from the germline V gene. Trimming shortened V by 0 bases and J by 5 bases, and 15 bases separated the two germline ends. The CDR3 DNA reads as TGTGCCAGCAGCTTGGGGCTGCGGGCATCCAACGAGCAGTACTTC. Translation gives CASSLGLRASNEQYF.